One sample yielded the 23 T cell receptor beta chains listed below, sequenced in a study of identical twins. TCRdb passed the 5' RACE reads through MiXCR, listing each CDR3 protein once. The data hold hundreds of thousands of distinct CDR3 sequences, with more than 6.5% observed a single time. The data also belong to a second study, concerning yellow fever vaccine responses in identical twins.

Sequenced material: PBMCs. Receptors were obtained from a woman aged 18-29 years in good health.

The chain joins TRBV7-2 to TRBJ2-2, with 7 bases fitting TRBD2. There are 15 residues in the CDR3. V shed 5 bases and J 4 bases; nucleotides not matched to a gene: 7. Germline CDR1 is SGHTA and CDR2 is FQGNSA. The CDR3 DNA follows: TGTGCCAGCAGCCTAAGAGCGGGATCCACCGGGGAGCTGTTTTTT. Translation gives CASSLRAGSTGELFF.

The table lists this clonotype with a few counts. This CDR3 is CASSLVGTGEDTQYF. The DNA of the CDR3 is TGTGCCAGCAGCTTAGTAGGAACGGGGGAAGATACGCAGTATTTT. The rearrangement joins TRBV7-2 to TRBJ2-3; weak D call: TRBD2 (6 bases). Germline assignment: CDR1 SGHTA and CDR2 FQGNSA. CDR3 size: 15 residues. Trimming removed 1 base from V and 5 bases from J, with 13 bases in between.

The table lists this clonotype with many counts. The rearrangement uses TRBV27 and TRBJ2-1; 10 nucleotides align to TRBD2. The CDR3 contains 17 residues. With V trimmed by 5 bases and J by 4 bases, 11 bases remained unmatched. The germline V gene has CDR1 MNHEY and CDR2 SMNVEV (reference sequence). CDR3 sequence (DNA): TGTGCCAGCAGTAACCCAGATATGGGACTAGCGTACAATGAGCAGTTCTTC. Translation gives CASSNPDMGLAYNEQFF.

This clonotype was recorded many times. The rearrangement joins TRBV20-1 to TRBJ2-4; tentatively, D is TRBD1 or TRBD2 (5 bases each). CDR3 length equals 14 residues. V lost 6 bases and J lost 0, with 12 bases in between. The germline gives CDR1 DFQATT, CDR2 SNEGSKA (reference sequence). The chain's CDR3 is CSAGDRRAKNIQYF. Written as DNA, the CDR3 is TGCAGTGCAGGGGACCGAAGAGCCAAAAACATTCAGTACTTC.

This clonotype appeared a few times. V and J are TRBV27 and TRBJ2-1, with D perhaps TRBD2 (6 bases). V lost 6 bases and J lost 6, with 30 bases in between. Looked up from germline, CDR1 is MNHEY and CDR2 is SMNVEV (reference sequence). This CDR3 region has 19 residues. The CDR3 loop reads CASSPGTPFPLISGNEQFF. CDR3 DNA: TGTGCCAGCAGCCCCGGGACTCCATTCCCCCTCATATCGGGCAATGAGCAGTTCTTC.

This clonotype has just a few counts. The chain carries TRBV27 and TRBJ2-1; 8 bases are shared with TRBD2. J lost 4 bases, V lost 6 bases, and 8 bases had no gene match. Germline assignment: CDR1 MNHEY and CDR2 SMNVEV (reference sequence). The CDR3 extends over 15 amino acids. Here the CDR3 reads CASRGGTSFYNEQFF. In DNA, the CDR3 is TGTGCCAGCAGAGGAGGGACTAGTTTTTACAATGAGCAGTTCTTC.

This rearrangement joins TRBV3-1 to TRBJ2-7, with 7 positions matching TRBD2. V lost 4 bases to trimming and J lost 0 bases; unmatched junction nucleotides: 6. The CDR3 runs 15 residues. Germline loops: CDR1 LGHDT, CDR2 YNNKEL (reference sequence). CDR3 residues: CASSLKTSYSYEQYF. The CDR3 DNA follows: TGTGCCAGCAGCCTTAAGACTAGCTACTCCTACGAGCAGTACTTC.

This clonotype has a handful of counts. This chain uses TRBV27 with TRBJ2-1; 11 positions match TRBD2. The CDR3 length is 13 residues. CDR1 and CDR2 from the germline V gene are MNHEY and SMNVEV (reference sequence). V trimming: 9 bases; J trimming: 4 bases; junction bases outside the gene matches: 2. The CDR3 bases are TGTGCCAGTAGGACTAGCGGGTACAATGAGCAGTTCTTC. Translating it yields CASRTSGYNEQFF.

This clonotype appeared a few times. The chain employs TRBV18 and TRBJ2-5; 8 bases fit TRBD1. V shed 8 bases and J 2 bases; nucleotides not matched to a gene: 7. The CDR3 is 14 residues long. The germline V gene encodes CDR1 KGHSH and CDR2 LQKENI. This CDR3 is CASTEDREQETQYF. The DNA for the CDR3 is TGTGCCAGCACCGAGGACAGGGAACAAGAGACCCAGTACTTC.

This clonotype appeared many times. The chain links TRBV7-9 to TRBJ2-7, with D perhaps TRBD1 (5 bases). Germline CDR1 reads SEHNR; CDR2 reads FQNEAQ (reference sequence). V lost 3 bases, J lost 7 bases, and 13 bases lay in between. CDR3 size: 13 residues. In DNA, the CDR3 is TGTGCCAGCAGCTTCCCAGGGAAGGGTGAGCAGTACTTC. This gives the protein CASSFPGKGEQYF.

V is TRBV27 and J is TRBJ2-7, with 9 bases aligning to TRBD1. Germline CDR1 is MNHEY and CDR2 is SMNVEV (reference sequence). Trimming at V came to 2 bases and at J to 5 bases, leaving 4 bases not matched to a gene. CDR3 length: 14 residues. The CDR3 region has the DNA TGTGCCAGCAGTTTAATTACAGGGGGCGACGAGCAGTACTTC. Amino acids: CASSLITGGDEQYF.

V usage is TRBV12-3 or TRBV12-4 and J usage is TRBJ2-5, with 9 nucleotides matching TRBD1. The CDR3 has 14 residues. V was clipped by 5 bases and J by 5 bases; unmatched bases: 6. In DNA form, the CDR3 reads TGTGCCAGCAGTGTTTCGACAGGGGGGGAGACCCAGTACTTC. As protein: CASSVSTGGETQYF.

The V call is TRBV3-1, the J call TRBJ2-3; D gene unclear. The V gene lost 1 base and the J gene lost 8 bases, with 10 bases spanning the gap. Germline loops: CDR1 LGHDT, CDR2 YNNKEL (reference sequence). The CDR3 is 13 amino acids. DNA for the CDR3: TGTGCCAGCAGCCAAGGGACGGATCTTACGCAGTATTTT. Amino acid sequence: CASSQGTDLTQYF.

V gene TRBV12-3 or TRBV12-4 combines with J gene TRBJ2-5; 9 bases line up with TRBD2. V was pared by 4 bases and J by 4 bases, with 10 bases of the junction left unmatched. The CDR3 is 16 amino acids. CDR3 coding DNA: TGTGCCAGCAGTTGGCGCGGGGGGGCCTCCCGAGAGACCCAGTACTTC. Translation gives CASSWRGGASRETQYF.

The sample holds many counts of this clonotype. The chain joins TRBV6-2 or TRBV6-3 to TRBJ2-4, with 8 bases lining up with TRBD1. Germline V gene data show CDR1 as MNHEY and CDR2 as SVGEGT. The CDR3 is 15 residues long. J gave up 0 bases and V 6 bases, and 4 bases lay outside the gene matches. Here the CDR3 reads CASSRDRGAKNIQYF. CDR3 sequence (DNA): TGTGCCAGCAGCAGAGACAGGGGAGCCAAAAACATTCAGTACTTC.

This clonotype was observed a few times. The genes are TRBV20-1 and TRBJ2-7, with 11 bases aligning to TRBD1. This CDR3 is 13 amino acids long. The V segment lost 6 bases and the J segment 4 bases; nucleotides outside the gene matches: 5. Germline V lookup: CDR1 DFQATT, CDR2 SNEGSKA (reference sequence). The CDR3 DNA is TGCAGTGCGGCCAGGGACAGGGGGTACGAGCAGTACTTC. Translated: CSAARDRGYEQYF.

J is TRBJ2-1 and V is TRBV27; D ambiguous. The V end lost 5 bases, the J end lost 1 base, and 18 bases lay between the germline ends. The CDR3 loop spans 17 amino acids. Germline CDR1 and CDR2: MNHEY and SMNVEV (reference sequence). The CDR3 coding sequence is TGTGCCAGCAGTCTTCTGAGGCGGCAGCCGTCCTACAATGAGCAGTTCTTC. Its translation: CASSLLRRQPSYNEQFF.

The rearrangement joins TRBV5-5 to TRBJ1-5, with D perhaps TRBD1 (5 bases). Trimming stripped 2 bases from V and 3 bases from J, with 9 bases between. The CDR3 consists of 14 residues. Germline values: CDR1 SGHKS, CDR2 YYEKEE (reference sequence). The CDR3, as DNA: TGTGCCAGCAGCTTAGGCAGGGCCAATCAGCCCCAGCATTTT. This sequence encodes CASSLGRANQPQHF.

This clonotype showed up many times. The chain employs TRBV20-1 and TRBJ2-1; 7 bases fit TRBD1. The V gene's germline CDR1 is DFQATT and CDR2 SNEGSKA (reference sequence). The CDR3 has 15 amino acids. The junction had 11 bases not matched to a gene; V was cut back by 6 bases and J by 3 bases. The CDR3 DNA is TGCAGTGCCAGCGCTGGGACAGTTTTCTACAATGAGCAGTTCTTC. Translation gives CSASAGTVFYNEQFF.

The genes are TRBV3-1 and TRBJ1-2; 8 nucleotides agree with TRBD1. The CDR3 has 15 residues. The V gene's germline CDR1 is LGHDT and CDR2 YNNKEL (reference sequence). The ends lost 2 bases at V and 2 bases at J; junction bases unmatched: 4. CDR3: CASSQLTGANYGYTF. The CDR3 bases are TGTGCCAGCAGCCAACTGACAGGGGCAAACTATGGCTACACCTTC.

This clonotype turned up a few times. The chain employs TRBV18 and TRBJ2-1; 9 positions match TRBD1. The V segment lost 0 bases and the J segment 8 bases; nucleotides outside the gene matches: 5. The germline CDR1 and CDR2 sequences are KGHSH and LQKENI. The length of the CDR3 is 15 residues. CDR3 nucleotide sequence: TGTGCCAGCTCACCACCGGGACAGGGAACCCATGAGCAGTTCTTC. Amino acids: CASSPPGQGTHEQFF.

There are a few counts of this clonotype. The CDR3 DNA reads as TGTGCCAGCAACATGGGGACTAGCGGGAGAGTCTGGACAGATACGCAGTATTTT. As protein: CASNMGTSGRVWTDTQYF. The V call is TRBV12-3 or TRBV12-4, the J call TRBJ2-3, with 14 bases matching TRBD2. The V segment lost 7 bases and the J segment 3 bases; nucleotides outside the gene matches: 12. This CDR3 contains 18 residues.

Only a few counts were recorded for this clonotype. This sequence joins TRBV2 and TRBJ1-5; perhaps TRBD1 as D (5 bases). Per the germline V gene, CDR1 is SNHLY and CDR2 is FYNNEI. The CDR3 is 15 residues long. The V end was cut by 4 bases, the J end by 1 base, with 11 bases between. CDR3: CASSGAGRSNQPQHF. CDR3 sequence (DNA): TGTGCCAGCAGTGGTGCAGGGAGAAGCAATCAGCCCCAGCATTTT.